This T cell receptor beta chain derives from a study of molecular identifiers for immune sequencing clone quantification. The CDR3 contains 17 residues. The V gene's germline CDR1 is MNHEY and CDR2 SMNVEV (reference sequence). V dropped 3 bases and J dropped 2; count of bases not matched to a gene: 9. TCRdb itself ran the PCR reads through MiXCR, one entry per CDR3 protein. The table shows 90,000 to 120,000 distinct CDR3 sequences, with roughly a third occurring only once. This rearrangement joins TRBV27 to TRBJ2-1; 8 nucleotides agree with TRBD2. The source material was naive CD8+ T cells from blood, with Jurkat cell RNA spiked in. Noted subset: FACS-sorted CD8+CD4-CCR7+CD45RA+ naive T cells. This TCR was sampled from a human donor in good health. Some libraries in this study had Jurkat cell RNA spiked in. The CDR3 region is CASSFLDVSGAYNEQFF. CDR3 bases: TGTGCCAGCAGTTTCCTTGATGTTAGCGGGGCCTACAATGAGCAGTTCTTC.